This T cell receptor (beta chain) was documented in a study of shared clonotypes between healthy human individuals. Turning to the study itself: The study drew on a couple of women and a few men aged 18 to 49 as donors. CD4 naive cells filled three plates per donor, CD4 memory three, CD8 naive two and CD8 memory one.

Whole-study findings and limits: The study drew on few donors, limiting represented genetic and exposure-history diversity.

Regarding this clone: Its antigen is unidentified.

Study processing details: ImmunoSEQ output held junction-only sequences without quality scores, so filtering differed. Libraries were prepared by immunoSEQ multiplex PCR; TCRdb keeps only in-frame clonotypes and omits some of them. V and J calls and clone size come straight from that table; D and trimming were deduced from the DNA. The top ten clones hold around 2% of a sample with 550,000 to 700,000 clones, 55% to 85% of them seen once. The source is a young woman in good health. The source material was memory CD4+ T cells sorted from blood. Sample subset: CD45RA-negative fraction.

CDR3 sequence: CASSLQGPSYEQYF. Here the CDR3 DNA reads TGTGCCAGCAGCTTACAGGGGCCGTCCTACGAGCAGTACTTC. The rearrangement joins TRBV6-5 to TRBJ2-7; TRBD1 aligns across 7 bases. The ends lost 6 bases at V and 1 base at J; junction bases unmatched: 6. Germline V gene data show CDR1 as MNHEY and CDR2 as SVGAGI. This CDR3 is built from 14 residues.